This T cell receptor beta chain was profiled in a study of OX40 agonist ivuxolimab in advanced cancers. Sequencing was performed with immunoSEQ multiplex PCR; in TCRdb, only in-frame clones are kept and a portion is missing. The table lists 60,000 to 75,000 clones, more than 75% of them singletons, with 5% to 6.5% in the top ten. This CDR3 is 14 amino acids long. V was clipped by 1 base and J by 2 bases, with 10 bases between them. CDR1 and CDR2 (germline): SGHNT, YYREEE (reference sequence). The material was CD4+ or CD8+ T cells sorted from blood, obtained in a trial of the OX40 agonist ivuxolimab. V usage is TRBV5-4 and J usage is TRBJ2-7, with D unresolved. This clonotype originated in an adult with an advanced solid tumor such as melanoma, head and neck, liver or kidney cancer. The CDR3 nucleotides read TGTGCCAGCAGCTTGTACCTAACCACCTACGAGCAGTACTTC. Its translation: CASSLYLTTYEQYF.